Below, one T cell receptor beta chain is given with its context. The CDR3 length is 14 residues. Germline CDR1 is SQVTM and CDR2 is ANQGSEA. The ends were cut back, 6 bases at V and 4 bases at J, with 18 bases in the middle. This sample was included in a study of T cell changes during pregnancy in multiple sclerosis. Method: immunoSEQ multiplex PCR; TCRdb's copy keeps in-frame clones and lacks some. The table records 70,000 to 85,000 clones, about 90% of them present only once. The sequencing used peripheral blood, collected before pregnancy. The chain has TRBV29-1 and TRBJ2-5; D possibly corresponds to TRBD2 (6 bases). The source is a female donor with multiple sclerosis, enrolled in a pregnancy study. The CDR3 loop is CSVEERAGRETQYF. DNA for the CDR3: TGCAGCGTGGAGGAGCGGGCCGGGCGAGAGACCCAGTACTTC.